These T cell receptor beta chains were read from a single sample in a study of T cell repertoires in cytomegalovirus infection. TCRdb recomputed calls from the reads with MiXCR, one row per CDR3 protein. The profile shows tens of thousands of distinct CDR3 sequences, more than 3% of them singletons. The sample comprised PBMCs. The receptor source for this set is a human donor in good health (CMV status not recorded). Some clones in this sample may be carry-over from other donors' samples. CDR3s include the opening cysteine and the closing phenylalanine or tryptophan. The D gene is left open where the match is weak. Size values are once, few and many counts, or a class for expanded clones, and some rows have none.

TRBJ2-1	TRBD1	TRBV7-3	many	CASSPRDSSYNEQFF	TGTGCCAGCAGCCCCCGGGACAGCTCCTACAATGAGCAGTTCTTC
TRBJ2-3	.	TRBV28	many	CASSSTKRGADTQYF	TGTGCCAGCAGTTCAACCAAGAGAGGGGCAGATACGCAGTATTTT
TRBJ1-5	.	TRBV7-2	many	CASSLVGGQPQHF	TGTGCCAGCAGCTTAGTCGGGGGTCAGCCCCAGCATTTT
TRBJ1-6	.	TRBV4-1	many	CASSQDQGSPLHF	TGCGCCAGCAGCCAAGACCAGGGATCACCCCTCCACTTT
TRBJ1-1	.	TRBV30	many	CAWTTDLPGRLRNTEAFF	TGTGCCTGGACCACTGACTTACCCGGTAGGTTAAGGAACACTGAAGCTTTCTTT
TRBJ2-5	.	TRBV27	many	CAGQETQYF	TGTGCCGGACAAGAGACCCAGTACTTC
TRBJ1-2	.	TRBV7-9	many	CASSLGGGTMSYTF	TGTGCCAGCAGCTTAGGGGGCGGAACTATGAGCTACACCTTC
TRBJ2-1	.	TRBV7-2	many	CASSSLAWGGPLYNEQFF	TGTGCCAGCAGCTCACTAGCCTGGGGGGGGCCATTATACAATGAGCAGTTCTTC
TRBJ2-5	TRBD1	TRBV12-3/TRBV12-4	many	CASSFGTGRETQYF	TGTGCCAGCAGTTTCGGGACAGGGCGGGAGACCCAGTACTTC
TRBJ2-3	.	TRBV7-2	.	CASSLGPATDTQYF	TGTGCCAGCAGCTTGGGCCCGGCCACAGATACGCAGTATTTT
TRBJ2-1	TRBD2	TRBV7-2	many	CASSFGSGRGDLNEQFF	TGTGCCAGCAGCTTCGGTTCCGGGCGGGGGGATCTGAATGAGCAGTTCTTC
TRBJ1-3	.	TRBV7-9	many	CASSSEGPGNTIYF	TGTGCCAGCAGTTCCGAGGGGCCTGGAAACACCATATATTTT
TRBJ1-6	.	TRBV7-2	many	CASSLAGDANSPLHF	TGTGCCAGCAGCTTAGCGGGTGATGCTAATTCACCCCTCCACTTT
TRBJ2-6	.	TRBV12-3/TRBV12-4	many	CASSPGSTGANVLTF	TGTGCCAGCAGTCCAGGTAGTACTGGGGCCAACGTCCTGACTTTC
TRBJ1-5	.	TRBV20-1	many	CSARDSGGGRNQPQHF	TGCAGTGCTAGAGACTCAGGAGGTGGGAGGAATCAGCCCCAGCATTTT
TRBJ2-7	.	TRBV28	many	CASSAGSPGLEQYF	TGTGCCAGCAGTGCCGGAAGCCCGGGACTCGAGCAGTACTTC
TRBJ2-3	.	TRBV7-2	many	CASTNPGTSINTQYF	TGTGCCAGCACCAACCCTGGGACTTCCATCAATACGCAGTATTTT
TRBJ2-3	TRBD2	TRBV7-2	many	CASSLRGAGGTSDTQYF	TGTGCCAGCAGCCTCCGGGGAGCGGGGGGAACCTCTGATACGCAGTATTTT
TRBJ2-2	TRBD2	TRBV7-6	many	CASSQTSGGPPGELFF	TGTGCTAGCAGCCAAACTAGCGGGGGACCTCCCGGGGAGCTGTTTTTT
TRBJ1-1	TRBD1	TRBV5-1	many	CASSWNRGNTEAFF	TGCGCCAGCAGCTGGAACAGGGGGAACACTGAAGCTTTCTTT
TRBJ2-2	TRBD2	TRBV24-1	many	CATSDKEEIAGGPGELFF	TGTGCCACCAGTGACAAAGAAGAAATAGCGGGAGGGCCCGGGGAGCTGTTTTTT
TRBJ1-5	.	TRBV3-1	many	CASSQLSGGNQPQHF	TGTGCCAGCAGCCAACTCTCGGGGGGCAATCAGCCCCAGCATTTT
TRBJ2-1	TRBD2	TRBV7-8	many	CASSLVPSGSGGEQFF	TGTGCCAGCAGCTTAGTCCCTAGCGGGAGCGGGGGTGAGCAGTTCTTC
TRBJ2-1	.	TRBV7-4	.	CASSFRRGLSPYNEQFF	TGTGCCAGCAGCTTTAGAAGGGGACTCTCCCCTTACAATGAGCAGTTCTTC
TRBJ1-1	TRBD1	TRBV11-3	many	CASSLRTGRGNTEAFF	TGTGCCAGCAGCTTAAGGACAGGAAGGGGGAACACTGAAGCTTTCTTT
TRBJ2-7	TRBD1	TRBV6-1	many	CASSMDRGTYEQYF	TGTGCCAGCAGTATGGACAGGGGCACCTACGAGCAGTACTTC
TRBJ1-2	.	TRBV20-1	many	CSASYGNYGYTF	TGCAGTGCTAGTTACGGCAACTATGGCTACACCTTC
TRBJ1-5	.	TRBV15	many	CATSRDPGQPQHF	TGTGCCACCAGCAGAGATCCGGGTCAGCCCCAGCATTTT
TRBJ2-5	TRBD2	TRBV7-2	many	CASSPTSGGGIQYF	TGTGCCAGCAGCCCAACTAGCGGGGGCGGCATCCAGTACTTC
TRBJ2-7	.	TRBV7-2	few	CASKIGSLHYEQYF	TGTGCCAGCAAAATAGGGAGTCTTCACTACGAGCAGTACTTC
TRBJ2-3	TRBD2	TRBV28	many	CASSLTSGAGAPSTDTQYF	TGTGCCAGCAGTTTAACTTCCGGAGCGGGAGCCCCAAGCACAGATACGCAGTATTTT
TRBJ2-1	.	TRBV7-6	many	CASSLGVRNNEQFF	TGTGCCAGCAGCTTAGGCGTAAGGAACAATGAGCAGTTCTTC
TRBJ1-5	.	TRBV11-2	many	CASSLSSQDYQPQHF	TGTGCCAGCAGCTTAAGCAGCCAGGATTATCAGCCCCAGCATTTT
TRBJ2-7	TRBD2	TRBV7-2	many	CASSLAGTSGRNEQYF	TGTGCCAGCAGCTTAGCGGGGACTAGCGGGAGAAACGAGCAGTACTTC
TRBJ2-7	.	TRBV28	many	CASRTSLREQYF	TGTGCCAGCAGAACTAGTTTACGGGAGCAGTACTTC
TRBJ2-7	.	TRBV28	many	CASSLSLNRHDSYEQYF	TGTGCCAGCAGTTTATCTCTCAACCGACACGATTCCTACGAGCAGTACTTC